The source of this TCR beta chain is a study of early T cells in non-severe SARS-CoV-2 infection. In the case of this clonotype: The antigen remains undetermined.

The trim removed 4 bases at V and 7 bases at J, leaving 0 bases unmatched. CDR1 SGHTA and CDR2 FQGNSA come from the germline V gene. CDR3 size: 11 residues. MiXCR was run by TCRdb on the 5' RACE reads, yielding one entry per CDR3 protein. Here the sample spans 100,000 to 140,000 distinct CDR3 sequences, roughly 11% being singletons. Findings of the study overall: VDJdb matching favored anti-spike CD8 responses, missing private and CD4 specificities.

The V call is TRBV7-2, the J call TRBJ1-2; 7 bases match TRBD1. The TCR comes from an adult who was a healthcare worker with PCR-confirmed SARS-CoV-2 infection or an uninfected control (not recorded which). The sample taken for sequencing was whole blood. The CDR3 nucleotides read TGTGCCAGCAGCTACAGGGGTGGCTACACCTTC. This encodes CASSYRGGYTF.